The source of this TCR beta chain is a study of cytomegalovirus exposure and HLA in healthy donors. PCR involved 60 Vbeta and 13 Jbeta primers. The repertoire was sequenced with immunoSEQ multiplex PCR; TCRdb's copy has only in-frame clones and lacks some. This sample has roughly 67,000 clones, with around four fifths found just once. Study-level results: Because they were indistinguishable, some V segments, including TRBV6-2 and TRBV6-3, were excluded.

Details on this clone: The antigen remains unidentified.

Germline V gene lookup returns CDR1 SGHDT and CDR2 YYEEEE. Between the trimmed V and J ends, which lost 4 bases and 0 bases, there was a span of 11 bases. The CDR3 has 15 amino acids. This sequence was found in a man aged 40-49 years in good health and CMV-seronegative. Specimen: PBMCs. V usage is TRBV5-6 and J usage is TRBJ1-3, with D uncertain. The DNA for the CDR3 is TGTGCCAGCAGCCCCCAGGCAATCTCTGGAAACACCATATATTTT. Protein sequence: CASSPQAISGNTIYF. Together with reference TRBV5-6 and TRBJ1-3, the CDR3 gives the full variable domain: DAGVTQSPTHLIKTRGQQVTLRCSPKSGHDTVSWYQQALGQGPQFIFQYYEEEERQRGNFPDRFSGHQFPNYSSELNVNALLLGDSALYLCASSPQAISGNTIYFGEGSWLTVV.